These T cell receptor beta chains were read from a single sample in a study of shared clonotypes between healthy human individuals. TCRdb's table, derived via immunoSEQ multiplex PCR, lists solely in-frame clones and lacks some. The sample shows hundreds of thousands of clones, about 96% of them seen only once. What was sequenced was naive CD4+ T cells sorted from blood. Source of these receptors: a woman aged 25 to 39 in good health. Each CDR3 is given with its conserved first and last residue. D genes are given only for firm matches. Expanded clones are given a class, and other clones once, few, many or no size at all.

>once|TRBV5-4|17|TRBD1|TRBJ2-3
CASSWGGGTGVTDTQYF
TGTGCCAGCAGCTGGGGAGGCGGGACAGGGGTTACAGATACGCAGTATTTT
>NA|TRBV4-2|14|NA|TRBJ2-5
CASSQAERGSTQYF
TGTGCCAGCAGCCAAGCAGAGAGGGGGTCGACCCAGTACTTC
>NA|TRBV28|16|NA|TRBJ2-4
CASSLAGRLAKNIQYF
TGTGCCAGCAGTTTAGCAGGGAGATTGGCCAAAAACATTCAGTACTTC
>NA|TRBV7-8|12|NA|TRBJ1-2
CASSLGSRGYTF
TGTGCCAGCAGCTTAGGATCGAGAGGCTACACCTTC
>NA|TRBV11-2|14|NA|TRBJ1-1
CASSNQGITAEAFF
TGTGCCAGCAGTAACCAGGGAATCACCGCTGAAGCTTTCTTT
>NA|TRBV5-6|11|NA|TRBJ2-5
CASSRQETQYF
TGTGCCAGCAGCCGACAGGAGACCCAGTACTTC
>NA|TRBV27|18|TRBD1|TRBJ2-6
CASSVGTGKGTGANVLTF
TGTGCCAGCAGTGTCGGGACAGGGAAGGGAACCGGGGCCAACGTCCTGACTTTC
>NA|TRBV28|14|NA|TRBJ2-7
CASTTGTNLYEQYF
TGTGCCAGCACTACCGGGACCAACCTCTACGAGCAGTACTTC
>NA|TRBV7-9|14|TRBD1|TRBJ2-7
CASSFGTGSYEQYF
TGTGCCAGCAGCTTTGGGACAGGCTCCTACGAGCAGTACTTC
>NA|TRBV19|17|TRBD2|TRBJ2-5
CASSIDTGTSGEETQYF
TGTGCCAGTAGTATAGACACCGGGACTAGCGGCGAGGAGACCCAGTACTTC
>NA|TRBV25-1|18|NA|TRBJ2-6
CASSSVGLQLSGANVLTF
TGTGCCAGCAGTTCGGTAGGGCTCCAACTCTCTGGGGCCAACGTCCTGACTTTC
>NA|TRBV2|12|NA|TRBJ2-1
CASSPIRDGEFF
TGTGCCAGCAGTCCGATCAGGGACGGGGAGTTCTTC
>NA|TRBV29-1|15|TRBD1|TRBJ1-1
CSVSKTGGQNTEAFF
TGCAGCGTCTCTAAAACAGGGGGCCAGAACACTGAAGCTTTCTTT
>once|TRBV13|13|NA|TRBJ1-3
CASSPTSGNTIYF
TGTGCCAGCAGTCCAACTTCTGGAAACACCATATATTTT
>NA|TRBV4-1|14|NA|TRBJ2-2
CASSQDYGVGELFF
TGCGCCAGCAGCCAAGATTACGGGGTCGGGGAGCTGTTTTTT
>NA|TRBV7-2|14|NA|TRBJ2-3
CASSLASGTDTQYF
TGTGCCAGCAGCTTAGCGTCAGGCACAGATACGCAGTATTTT
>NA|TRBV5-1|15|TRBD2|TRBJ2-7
CASVSVPGGTYEQYF
TGCGCCAGCGTCTCAGTCCCGGGGGGGACCTACGAGCAGTACTTC
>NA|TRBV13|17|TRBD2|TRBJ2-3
CASSLGGLAENTDTQYF
TGTGCCAGCAGCTTAGGGGGACTAGCGGAGAACACAGATACGCAGTATTTT
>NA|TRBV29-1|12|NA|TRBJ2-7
CSVEWGTYEQYF
TGCAGCGTTGAGTGGGGTACCTACGAGCAGTACTTC
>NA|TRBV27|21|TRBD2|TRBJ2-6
CASSLRGLAGGILSGANVLTF
TGTGCCAGCAGTTTAAGAGGACTAGCGGGAGGCATCCTCTCTGGGGCCAACGTCCTGACTTTC
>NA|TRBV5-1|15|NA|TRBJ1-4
CASSPPTGSNEKLFF
TGCGCCAGCAGCCCACCGACAGGCTCGAATGAAAAACTGTTTTTT
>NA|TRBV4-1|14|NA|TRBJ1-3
CASSQDSGANTIYF
TGCGCCAGCAGCCAAGACTCGGGCGCGAACACCATATATTTT
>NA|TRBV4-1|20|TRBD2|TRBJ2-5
CASSQDDAGALVGNQETQYF
TGCGCCAGCAGCCAAGATGACGCGGGAGCGCTTGTTGGGAACCAAGAGACCCAGTACTTC
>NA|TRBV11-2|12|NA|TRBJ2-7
CASSLSTYEQYF
TGTGCCAGCAGCTTATCAACCTACGAGCAGTACTTC
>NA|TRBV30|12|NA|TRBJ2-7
CAWTGISYEQYF
TGTGCCTGGACAGGGATCTCCTACGAGCAGTACTTC
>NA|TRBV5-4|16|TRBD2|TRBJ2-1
CASSFGAGGSYNEQFF
TGTGCCAGCAGCTTTGGAGCGGGAGGATCCTACAATGAGCAGTTCTTC
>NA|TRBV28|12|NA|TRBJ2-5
CASSPGEVLQYF
TGTGCCAGCAGCCCCGGGGAGGTCCTACAGTACTTC
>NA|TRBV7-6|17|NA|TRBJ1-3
CASSLVPPVTSGNTIYF
TGTGCCAGCAGCTTAGTACCTCCAGTGACCTCTGGAAACACCATATATTTT
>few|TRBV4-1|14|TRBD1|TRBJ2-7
CASSQPGTAYEQYF
TGCGCCAGCAGCCAGCCCGGGACAGCCTACGAGCAGTACTTC
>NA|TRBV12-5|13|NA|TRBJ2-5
CASGLGVQETQYF
TGTGCTAGTGGTTTGGGGGTTCAAGAGACCCAGTACTTC
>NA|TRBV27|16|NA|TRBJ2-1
CASSTNGGTHYNEQFF
TGTGCCAGCAGTACTAATGGGGGGACTCACTACAATGAGCAGTTCTTC
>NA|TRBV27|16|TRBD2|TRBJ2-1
CASRKGSGGSYNEQFF
TGTGCCAGCAGGAAGGGGTCGGGGGGATCCTACAATGAGCAGTTCTTC
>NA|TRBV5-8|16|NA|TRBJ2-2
CASSLGGSTNTGELFF
TGTGCCAGCAGCTTGGGGGGCAGCACGAACACCGGGGAGCTGTTTTTT
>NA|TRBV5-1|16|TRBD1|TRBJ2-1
CASSLKWDRQAGEQFF
TGCGCCAGCAGCCTCAAATGGGACAGGCAGGCCGGTGAGCAGTTCTTC
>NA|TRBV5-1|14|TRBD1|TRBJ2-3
CASSSGGRTDTQYF
TGCGCCAGCAGCTCAGGGGGCCGAACAGATACGCAGTATTTT
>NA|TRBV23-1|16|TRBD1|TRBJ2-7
CASSQSRDRDYYEQYF
TGCGCCAGCAGTCAATCGCGGGACAGGGATTACTACGAGCAGTACTTC
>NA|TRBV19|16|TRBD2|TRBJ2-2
CASTSPERGNTGELFF
TGTGCCAGTACCTCCCCCGAGCGGGGAAACACCGGGGAGCTGTTTTTT
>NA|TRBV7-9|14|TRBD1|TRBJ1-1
CASSQETGGLEAFF
TGTGCCAGCAGCCAAGAGACAGGGGGCCTCGAAGCTTTCTTT
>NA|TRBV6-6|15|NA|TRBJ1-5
CASSYFSGPNQPQHF
TGTGCCAGCAGTTACTTCTCAGGGCCCAATCAGCCCCAGCATTTT
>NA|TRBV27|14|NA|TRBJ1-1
CASSFSRLDTEAFF
TGTGCCAGCAGTTTCTCCAGGCTAGACACTGAAGCTTTCTTT
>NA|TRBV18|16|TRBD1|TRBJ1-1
CASSYNRDRVNTEAFF
TGTGCCAGCTCGTACAACCGGGACAGGGTGAACACTGAAGCTTTCTTT
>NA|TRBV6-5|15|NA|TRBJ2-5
CASSPLGTQGETQYF
TGTGCCAGCAGTCCCCTCGGGACCCAAGGAGAGACCCAGTACTTC
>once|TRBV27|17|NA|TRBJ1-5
CASRTSGGRKSNQPQHF
TGTGCCAGCAGAACCTCGGGGGGGCGAAAGAGCAATCAGCCCCAGCATTTT
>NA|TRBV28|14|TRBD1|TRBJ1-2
CASIPPGQGNGYTF
TGTGCCAGCATCCCACCGGGACAGGGTAATGGCTACACCTTC
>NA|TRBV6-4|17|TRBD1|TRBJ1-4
CASSHSTSDRVTEKLFF
TGTGCCAGCAGCCACTCAACCTCGGACAGGGTCACTGAAAAACTGTTTTTT
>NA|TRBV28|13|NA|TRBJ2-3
CATRDHSTDTQYF
TGTGCCACCCGGGACCATAGCACAGATACGCAGTATTTT
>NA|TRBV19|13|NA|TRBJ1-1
CASASSVNTEAFF
TGTGCCAGTGCGTCCTCAGTGAACACTGAAGCTTTCTTT
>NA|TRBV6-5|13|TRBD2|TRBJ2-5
CASRTSTQETQYF
TGTGCCAGCAGGACTAGCACCCAAGAGACCCAGTACTTC
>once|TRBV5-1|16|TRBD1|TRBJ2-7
CASSRNRDRMTYEQYF
TGCGCCAGCAGCCGAAACCGGGACAGGATGACCTACGAGCAGTACTTC
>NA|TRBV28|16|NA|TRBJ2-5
CASTLGSGTNQETQYF
TGTGCCAGCACCCTAGGGAGCGGAACTAACCAAGAGACCCAGTACTTC
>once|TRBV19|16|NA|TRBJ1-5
CASHRGGGRANQPQHF
TGTGCCAGTCATCGAGGAGGAGGGAGAGCCAATCAGCCCCAGCATTTT